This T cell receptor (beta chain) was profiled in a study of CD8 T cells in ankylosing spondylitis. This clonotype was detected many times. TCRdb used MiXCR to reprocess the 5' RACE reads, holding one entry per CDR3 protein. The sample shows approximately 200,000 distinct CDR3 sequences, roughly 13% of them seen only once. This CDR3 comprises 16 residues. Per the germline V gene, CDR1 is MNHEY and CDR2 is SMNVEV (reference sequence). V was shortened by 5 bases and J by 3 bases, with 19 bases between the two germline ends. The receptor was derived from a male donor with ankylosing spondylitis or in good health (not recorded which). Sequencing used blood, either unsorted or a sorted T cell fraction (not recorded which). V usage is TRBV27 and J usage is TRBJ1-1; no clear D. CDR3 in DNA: TGTGCCAGCAGTCCCCTCCCCACGACATTTCACACTGAAGCTTTCTTT. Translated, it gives CASSPLPTTFHTEAFF.